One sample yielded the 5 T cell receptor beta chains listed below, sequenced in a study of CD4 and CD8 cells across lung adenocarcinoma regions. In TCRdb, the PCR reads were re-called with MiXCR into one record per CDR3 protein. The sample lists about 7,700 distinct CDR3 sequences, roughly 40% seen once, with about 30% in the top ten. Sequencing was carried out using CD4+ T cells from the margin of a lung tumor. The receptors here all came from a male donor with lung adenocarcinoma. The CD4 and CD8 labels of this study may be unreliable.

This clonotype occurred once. In nucleotides, the CDR3 is TGTGCCAGCAGTTTGGTTAGCGGGAGAACCGGGGAGCTGTTTTTT. Protein product: CASSLVSGRTGELFF. The V and J genes are TRBV12-3 or TRBV12-4 and TRBJ2-2, with 9 bases that match TRBD2. The CDR3 length is 15 residues. V gave up 3 bases and J gave up 5 bases; unmatched junction bases: 4.

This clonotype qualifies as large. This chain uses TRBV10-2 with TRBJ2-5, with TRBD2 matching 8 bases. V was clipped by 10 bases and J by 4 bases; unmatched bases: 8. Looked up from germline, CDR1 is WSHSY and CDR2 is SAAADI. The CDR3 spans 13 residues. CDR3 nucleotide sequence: TGCGCCACGGGCAGCGGGAGAGGAGAGACCCAGTACTTC. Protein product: CATGSGRGETQYF.

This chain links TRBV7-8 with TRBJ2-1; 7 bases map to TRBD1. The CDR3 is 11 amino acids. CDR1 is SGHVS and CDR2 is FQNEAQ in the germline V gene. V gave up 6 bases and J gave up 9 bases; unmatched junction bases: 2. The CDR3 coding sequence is TGTGCCAGCAGAGGGGGCGGTGAGCAGTTCTTC. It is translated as CASRGGGEQFF.

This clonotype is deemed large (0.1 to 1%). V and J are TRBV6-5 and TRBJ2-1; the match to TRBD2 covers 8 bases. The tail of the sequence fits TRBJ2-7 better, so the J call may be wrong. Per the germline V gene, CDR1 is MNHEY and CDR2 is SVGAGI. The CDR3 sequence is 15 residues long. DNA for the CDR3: TGTGCCAGCAGTTTGGGACTAGAGGGTACCTACGAGCAGTACTTC. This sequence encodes CASSLGLEGTYEQYF.

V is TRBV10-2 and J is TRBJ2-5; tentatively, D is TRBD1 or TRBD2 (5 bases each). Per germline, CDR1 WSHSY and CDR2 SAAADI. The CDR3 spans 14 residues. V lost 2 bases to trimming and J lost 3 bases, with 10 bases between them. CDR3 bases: TGCGCCAGCAGTGAGCCGGGGCCCGAAGAGACCCAGTACTTC. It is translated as CASSEPGPEETQYF.